Shown below are 27 T cell receptor beta chains from a single sample sequenced in a study of T cells in Graves' hyperthyroidism and ophthalmopathy (dated 2019 in TCRdb). Receptor amplification or capture employed multiplex PCR. The listed sequencing device is Illumina HiSeq 2000. The TCR beta CDR3 regions were amplified from the RNA transcripts. The first round of RT-PCR for the TCR CDR3 was performed with the HTBI primer set and the Qiagen OneStep RT-PCR kit. TCRdb reran the public reads through fastp at Q25 and MiXCR, keeping productive beta chains. Identical CDR3 protein sequences are pooled into one entry, listed with their most common genes and DNA. The sample table records over 700,000 distinct CDR3 sequences; approximately 40% of these occur just once. Roughly 30% of the sample goes to the ten largest clones. Sequenced material: blood. The receptors come from a woman aged 35 to 49 with Graves' hyperthyroidism.

A few counts support this clonotype. The V gene is TRBV12-3 or TRBV12-4, the J gene TRBJ1-5, with TRBD1 as a possible D gene (6 bases). This CDR3 is built from 16 residues. Trimming left V 6 bases short and J 6 bases short, with 21 bases between. The CDR3 is CASSRETGSISQPQHF. CDR3 nucleotide sequence: TGTGCCAGCAGCCGAGAGACAGGCTCGATAAGTCAGCCCCAGCATTTT.

This clonotype was picked up many times. The V call is TRBV20-1, the J call TRBJ2-7; possible D gene TRBD1, 6 bases. This CDR3 has 12 amino acids. Germline values: CDR1 DFQATT, CDR2 SNEGSKA (reference sequence). Trimming took 6 bases from V and 3 from J, leaving 12 bases between them. This chain's CDR3 is CSAVQGVYEQYF. The CDR3 DNA reads TGCAGTGCCGTACAGGGTGTCTACGAGCAGTACTTC.

This clonotype was detected a few times. CDR3 nucleotide sequence: TGTGCCACCAACCCCGCGAACACCGGGGAGCTGTTTTTT. It translates to CATNPANTGELFF. The rearrangement links TRBV24-1 to TRBJ2-2; D not resolved. In germline, CDR1 is KGHDR, CDR2 SFDVKD. This CDR3 has 13 residues. V lost 8 bases to trimming and J lost 0 bases, with 6 bases between them.

Turning to this clonotype: A much larger clone is a single base away; this may be a read error. The J gene is TRBJ1-1, the V gene TRBV7-3; D perhaps matches TRBD1 (5 bases). In germline, CDR1 is SGHTA, CDR2 FQGTGA. The V end was cut by 2 bases, the J end by 3 bases, with 16 bases between. This CDR3 has 16 residues. CDR3 in DNA: TGTGCCAGCAGCTTATCCCCATCAGGGATGGACACTGAAGCTTTCTTT. This translates into CASSLSPSGMDTEAFF.

This clonotype showed up many times. V gene TRBV20-1 combines with J gene TRBJ1-4; D might be TRBD1 (5 bases). V was shortened by 2 bases and J by 6 bases, with 13 bases between the two germline ends. The CDR3 length is 14 residues. The germline V gene has CDR1 DFQATT and CDR2 SNEGSKA (reference sequence). Written as DNA, the CDR3 is TGCAGTGCTAGAATCGGGGGGGTCGATGAAAAACTGTTTTTT. Protein sequence: CSARIGGVDEKLFF.

This clonotype was detected only a few times. The chain employs TRBV11-2 and TRBJ2-7, with D possibly being TRBD1 (5 bases). The CDR3 is 16 amino acids. V lost 1 base and J lost 3, with 16 bases in between. Germline V lookup: CDR1 SGHAT, CDR2 FQNNGV. CDR3 sequence: CASSLAGREPFYEQYF. The DNA for the CDR3 is TGTGCCAGCAGCTTAGCTGGCAGGGAACCCTTCTACGAGCAGTACTTC.

As regards this clonotype: The junction departs from the called germline gene at one end, perhaps through a read error. The chain combines TRBV10-3 with TRBJ2-5, with TRBD1 matching 7 bases. The CDR3 runs to 15 residues. The germline gives CDR1 ENHRY, CDR2 SYGVKD. CDR3 sequence: CASSATRTGQETQYF. As DNA, the CDR3 is TGTGCCAGCAGTGCTACCCGGACAGGTCAAGAGACCCAGTACTTC.

This clonotype was seen ten or more times. The CDR3 nucleotides read TGTGCCAGCAGGGTAGCGGGAGGGCCGCTCGAGCAGTACTTC. Amino acids: CASRVAGGPLEQYF. This chain joins TRBV7-2 and TRBJ2-7, with TRBD2 matching over 11 bases. The CDR3 length is 14 residues. CDR1 SGHTA and CDR2 FQGNSA come from the germline V gene. V gave up 6 bases and J gave up 6 bases; unmatched junction bases: 7.

This clonotype was counted ten times or more. The CDR3 nucleotides read TGTGCCAGTAGTATCTGGGGCAATGGCATGAACACTGAAGCTTTCTTT. Translated, it gives CASSIWGNGMNTEAFF. The chain combines TRBV19 with TRBJ1-1; a possible D gene is TRBD1 (5 bases). This CDR3 is 16 amino acids long. V was cut by 3 bases and J by 0 bases, with 14 bases left in between. In germline, CDR1 is LNHDA, CDR2 SQIVND (reference sequence).

Many counts were recorded for this clonotype. The chain carries TRBV11-2 and TRBJ2-5; D is undetermined. The V gene lost 5 bases and the J gene lost 1 base, with 17 bases spanning the gap. Germline CDR1 is SGHAT and CDR2 is FQNNGV. The CDR3 extends over 16 amino acids. CDR3 amino acids: CASSRQGWVSQETQYF. The CDR3 DNA reads as TGTGCCAGCAGCCGCCAAGGTTGGGTGAGCCAAGAGACCCAGTACTTC.

The CDR3 is CASTLGRTADQPQHF. CDR3 coding DNA: TGTGCCAGTACCCTAGGTCGGACCGCCGATCAGCCCCAGCATTTT. This chain uses TRBV19 with TRBJ1-5; the D is unclear. In germline, CDR1 is LNHDA, CDR2 SQIVND (reference sequence). This CDR3 is built from 15 residues. The V and J ends lost 7 bases and 5 bases respectively, with 18 bases between them.

This clonotype appeared many times. The chain recombines TRBV7-9 with TRBJ1-5, with D tentatively TRBD1 (5 bases). The CDR3 is made up of 14 amino acids. CDR1 SEHNR and CDR2 FQNEAQ come from the germline V gene (reference sequence). The ends were cut back, 2 bases at V and 4 bases at J, with 9 bases in the middle. The CDR3 sequence is CASSLKRGNQPQHF. Written as DNA, the CDR3 is TGTGCCAGCAGCTTAAAAAGGGGAAATCAGCCCCAGCATTTT.

For this clonotype: At one end, the junction sequence differs from germline, possibly due to a read error. The chain employs TRBV10-3 and TRBJ1-2; D is uncertain. Germline V CDR1 and CDR2: ENHRY, SYGVKD. The CDR3 consists of 14 residues. The chain's CDR3 is CAISESLVSYGHTF. In DNA form, the CDR3 reads TGTGCCATCAGTGAGAGTCTGGTTTCCTATGGCCACACCTTC.

This chain links TRBV4-3 with TRBJ1-4; tentative D call: TRBD1 (6 bases). The CDR3 consists of 14 residues. V lost 0 bases to trimming and J lost 6 bases, with 8 bases between them. The V gene's germline CDR1 is LGHNA and CDR2 YSLEER. The CDR3 region is CASSQEEGDEKLFF. DNA for the CDR3: TGCGCCAGCAGCCAAGAAGAGGGGGATGAAAAACTGTTTTTT.

This clonotype was observed many times. The chain uses TRBV24-1 and TRBJ1-5; no firm D call. V was trimmed by 5 bases and J by 1 base, leaving 5 bases between them. Per germline, CDR1 KGHDR and CDR2 SFDVKD. This CDR3 comprises 13 residues. DNA of the CDR3: TGTGCCACCAGTGGCGGGAGCAATCAGCCCCAGCATTTT. Translated, it gives CATSGGSNQPQHF.

This clonotype was seen more than once but under ten times. Written as DNA, the CDR3 is TGTGCCAGCAGTTCGGAACAAATGAAAGAGACCCAGTACTTC. Protein sequence: CASSSEQMKETQYF. The V and J genes are TRBV6-2 or TRBV6-3 and TRBJ2-5; the D is unclear. The CDR3 has 14 residues. The germline CDR1 and CDR2 sequences are MNHEY and SVGEGT. Trimming pared 4 bases from V and 3 bases from J, leaving 12 bases between.

This clonotype was seen only once. This chain connects TRBV6-6 to TRBJ2-7; the D gene is possibly TRBD2 (5 bases). Germline assignment: CDR1 MNHNY and CDR2 SVGAGI (reference sequence). The CDR3 spans 12 residues. The CDR3 is CAAAEGYCEQYF. DNA for the CDR3: TGTGCTGCTGCAGAGGGTTATTGCGAGCAGTACTTC.

Comments on this clonotype: A much larger clone differs by one base, so this may be a read error. V and J are TRBV12-3 or TRBV12-4 and TRBJ1-3, with 8 bases identical to TRBD1. The V segment lost 4 bases and the J segment 3 bases; nucleotides outside the gene matches: 11. This CDR3 is 17 amino acids long. The CDR3 DNA reads as TGTGCCAGCAGTTCGCCCTTAGGACAGGGTGATGGAAACACCATATATTTT. Protein sequence: CASSSPLGQGDGNTIYF.

V gene TRBV7-9 combines with J gene TRBJ1-2; 7 nucleotides agree with TRBD1. CDR1 SEHNR and CDR2 FQNEAQ come from the germline V gene (reference sequence). V shed 0 bases, J shed 3 bases, and the junction held 4 bases outside the gene matches. The CDR3 has 15 residues. CDR3 bases: TGTGCCAGCAGCTTAGCGGGAGGACAGGACTATGGCTACACCTTC. This codes for CASSLAGGQDYGYTF.

The gene calls are TRBV29-1 and TRBJ2-7; the D call may be TRBD1 or TRBD2 (5 bases each). Germline CDR1 and CDR2: SQVTM and ANQGSEA. The CDR3 totals 12 residues. The V end lost 0 bases, the J end lost 6 bases, and 9 bases lay between the germline ends. In DNA, the CDR3 is TGCAGCGTTGAAGACAGGGACGGCGAGCAGTACTTC. It specifies CSVEDRDGEQYF.

The gene calls are TRBV2 and TRBJ2-3; D gene unclear. From germline, CDR1 is SNHLY and CDR2 FYNNEI. CDR3 size: 14 residues. V was cut by 8 bases and J by 2 bases, with 14 bases left in between. CDR3: CASVDTVHTDTQYF. The DNA for the CDR3 is TGTGCCAGCGTAGACACGGTCCACACAGATACGCAGTATTTT.

At least ten counts were recorded for this clonotype. The genes are TRBV15 and TRBJ1-5; TRBD1 might be the D (6 bases). This CDR3 comprises 16 residues. The V end lost 0 bases, the J end lost 4 bases, and 13 bases lay between the germline ends. Germline loops: CDR1 LNHNV, CDR2 YYDKDF (reference sequence). CDR3 region: CATSRDRTGWNQPQHF. The CDR3, as DNA: TGTGCCACCAGCAGAGATCGAACAGGGTGGAATCAGCCCCAGCATTTT.

The chain carries TRBV7-2 and TRBJ1-5, with 8 bases identical to TRBD1. J gave up 5 bases and V 6 bases, and 15 bases lay outside the gene matches. Germline V gene sequence: CDR1 SGHTA, CDR2 FQGNSA. The CDR3 is made up of 17 amino acids. CDR3 sequence (DNA): TGTGCCAGCAGTTTTCTCCAGGACAGGGTCGAGCATCAGCCCCAGCATTTT. Residues: CASSFLQDRVEHQPQHF.

The chain links TRBV2 to TRBJ1-2; TRBD1 aligns across 8 bases. Germline V CDR1 and CDR2: SNHLY, FYNNEI. V shed 8 bases, J shed 3 bases, and the junction held 14 bases outside the gene matches. The CDR3 runs to 16 residues. The CDR3: CASELGQGLTHYGYTF. The CDR3 bases are TGTGCCAGCGAACTAGGACAGGGACTAACCCACTATGGCTACACCTTC.

This chain uses TRBV9 with TRBJ1-4; no reliable D call. CDR3 size: 13 residues. Deletions cut 3 bases from V and 8 bases from J, with 11 bases between. The germline V gene encodes CDR1 SGDLS and CDR2 YYNGEE. For the CDR3, the DNA is TGTGCCAGCAGCGACGGCGGGGAGGAAAAACTGTTTTTT. Its protein is CASSDGGEEKLFF.

This clonotype was seen only a few times. The rearrangement links TRBV10-3 to TRBJ1-1, with TRBD1 matching over 7 bases. With 0 bases clipped from V and 4 bases from J, the junction kept 5 bases outside the gene matches. CDR3 size: 15 residues. CDR1 is ENHRY, CDR2 SYGVKD, per germline. CDR3 nucleotide sequence: TGTGCCATCAGTGAGTCAAACAACAGGGGCACTGAAGCTTTCTTT. Residues: CAISESNNRGTEAFF.

V and J are TRBV9 and TRBJ1-1; no firm D call. V lost 7 bases and J 0 bases, leaving 13 bases between the germline ends. Germline V gene lookup returns CDR1 SGDLS and CDR2 YYNGEE. The CDR3 totals 14 residues. CDR3: CASSPWVLNTEAFF. The CDR3 DNA sequence: TGTGCCAGCTCACCTTGGGTCCTGAACACTGAAGCTTTCTTT.